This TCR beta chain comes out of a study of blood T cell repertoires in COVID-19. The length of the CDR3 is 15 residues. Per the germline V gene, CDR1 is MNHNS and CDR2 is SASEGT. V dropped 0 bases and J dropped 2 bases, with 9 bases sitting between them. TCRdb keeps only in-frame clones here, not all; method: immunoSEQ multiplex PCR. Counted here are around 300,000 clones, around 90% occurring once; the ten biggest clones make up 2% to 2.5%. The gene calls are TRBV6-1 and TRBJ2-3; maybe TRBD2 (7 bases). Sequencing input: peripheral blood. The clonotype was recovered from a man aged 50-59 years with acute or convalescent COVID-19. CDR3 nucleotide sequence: TGTGCCAGCAGTGAAGCGGCGGGGGCCACAGATACGCAGTATTTT. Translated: CASSEAAGATDTQYF.